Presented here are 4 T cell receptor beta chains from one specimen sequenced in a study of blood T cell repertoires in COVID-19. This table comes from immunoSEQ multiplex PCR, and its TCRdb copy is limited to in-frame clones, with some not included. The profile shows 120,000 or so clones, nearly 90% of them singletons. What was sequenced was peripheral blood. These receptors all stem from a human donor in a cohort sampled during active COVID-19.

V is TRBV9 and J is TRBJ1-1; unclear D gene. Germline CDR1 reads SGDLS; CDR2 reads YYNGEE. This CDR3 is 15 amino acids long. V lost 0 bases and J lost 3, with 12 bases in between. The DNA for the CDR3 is TGTGCCAGCAGCGTAGAGTCTTCGGGGTACACTGAAGCTTTCTTT. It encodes CASSVESSGYTEAFF.

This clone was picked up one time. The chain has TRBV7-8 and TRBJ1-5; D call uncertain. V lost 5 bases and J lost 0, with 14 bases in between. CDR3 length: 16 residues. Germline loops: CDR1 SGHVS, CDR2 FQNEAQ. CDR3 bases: TGTGCCAGCAGCCTCACACGTTCTTATAGCAATCAGCCCCAGCATTTT. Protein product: CASSLTRSYSNQPQHF.

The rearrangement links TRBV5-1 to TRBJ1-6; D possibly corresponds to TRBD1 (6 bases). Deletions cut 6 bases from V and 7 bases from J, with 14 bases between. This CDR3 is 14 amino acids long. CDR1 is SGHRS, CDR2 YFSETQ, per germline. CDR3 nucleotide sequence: TGCGCCAGCAACTTCGGACAGCCAAATTCACCCCTCCACTTT. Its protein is CASNFGQPNSPLHF.

CDR3 loop: CASSGSIGGEAFF. Written as DNA, the CDR3 is TGCGCCAGCAGCGGCTCGATCGGGGGTGAAGCTTTCTTT. The chain employs TRBV5-1 and TRBJ1-1; a weak D match, TRBD1 (5 bases). V was cut by 4 bases and J by 7 bases, with 14 bases left in between. CDR3 size: 13 residues. CDR1 SGHRS and CDR2 YFSETQ come from the germline V gene.